A selection of T cell receptor beta chains follows, all from one sample in a study of blood T cell repertoires in COVID-19. TCRdb's table, derived via immunoSEQ multiplex PCR, lists solely in-frame clones and lacks some. The table lists under 250,000 clones, approximately 83% of them singletons. The material sequenced was peripheral blood. The receptors here all came from a man between 35 and 55 years old with acute or convalescent COVID-19. Each CDR3 is given with its conserved first and last residue. D genes are given only for firm matches. Expanded clones get a size class; other rows say once, few or many, or leave the size out.

j_gene: TRBJ1-2
d_gene: -
abundance: -
v_gene: TRBV27
CDR3aa: CASGRLGGGGYGYTF
CDR3nt: TGTGCCAGCGGACGGCTGGGGGGGGGCGGCTATGGCTACACCTTC

j_gene: TRBJ2-7
d_gene: -
abundance: -
v_gene: TRBV10-3
CDR3aa: CAISEAGYSYEQYF
CDR3nt: TGTGCCATCAGTGAGGCGGGATACTCCTACGAGCAGTACTTC

j_gene: TRBJ1-3
d_gene: -
abundance: -
v_gene: TRBV9
CDR3aa: CASSVAQGSGNTIYF
CDR3nt: TGTGCCAGCAGCGTAGCCCAGGGATCTGGAAACACCATATATTTT

j_gene: TRBJ2-5
d_gene: TRBD1
abundance: -
v_gene: TRBV6-6
CDR3aa: CASSYLGQQEETQYF
CDR3nt: TGTGCCAGCAGTTACTTGGGACAGCAAGAAGAGACCCAGTACTTC

j_gene: TRBJ2-7
d_gene: -
abundance: -
v_gene: TRBV19
CDR3aa: CASSAGGVHEQYF
CDR3nt: TGTGCCAGTAGTGCCGGGGGAGTCCACGAGCAGTACTTC

j_gene: TRBJ2-3
d_gene: -
abundance: -
v_gene: TRBV10-3
CDR3aa: CAISGGQGLYSTDTQYF
CDR3nt: TGTGCCATCAGTGGCGGCCAGGGACTCTACTCAACAGATACGCAGTATTTT

j_gene: TRBJ2-7
d_gene: TRBD1
abundance: -
v_gene: TRBV25-1
CDR3aa: CASNPGQGYEQYF
CDR3nt: TGTGCCAGCAACCCGGGACAGGGGTACGAGCAGTACTTC

j_gene: TRBJ1-1
d_gene: TRBD1
abundance: -
v_gene: TRBV28
CDR3aa: CASSLDPRDRGTEAFF
CDR3nt: TGTGCCAGCAGTTTAGACCCCCGGGACAGGGGAACTGAAGCTTTCTTT

j_gene: TRBJ1-2
d_gene: -
abundance: -
v_gene: TRBV7-2
CDR3aa: CASSLASQGSGGYTF
CDR3nt: TGTGCCAGCAGCTTAGCTTCCCAGGGGTCAGGTGGCTACACCTTC

j_gene: TRBJ1-2
d_gene: -
abundance: -
v_gene: TRBV18
CDR3aa: CASSRERTQTPYGYTF
CDR3nt: TGTGCCAGCTCACGGGAGAGGACGCAGACGCCCTATGGCTACACCTTC

j_gene: TRBJ1-3
d_gene: -
abundance: -
v_gene: TRBV5-5
CDR3aa: CASSLEGVSGNTIYF
CDR3nt: TGTGCCAGCAGCTTGGAAGGGGTCTCTGGAAACACCATATATTTT

j_gene: TRBJ1-2
d_gene: -
abundance: -
v_gene: TRBV19
CDR3aa: CASSISGMEIANYGYTF
CDR3nt: TGTGCCAGTAGTATATCCGGGATGGAGATTGCGAACTATGGCTACACCTTC

j_gene: TRBJ1-5
d_gene: -
abundance: once
v_gene: TRBV30
CDR3aa: CAWGTGHSNQPQHF
CDR3nt: TGTGCCTGGGGTACAGGTCATAGCAATCAGCCCCAGCATTTT

j_gene: TRBJ1-1
d_gene: -
abundance: once
v_gene: TRBV7-8
CDR3aa: CASSLEGRATEAFF
CDR3nt: TGTGCCAGCAGCTTAGAAGGCAGGGCCACTGAAGCTTTCTTT

j_gene: TRBJ2-4
d_gene: -
abundance: -
v_gene: TRBV3-1/TRBV3-2
CDR3aa: CASSQEGVGGRLLLAKNIQYF
CDR3nt: TGTGCCAGCAGCCAGGAGGGAGTCGGAGGTAGGCTGTTATTAGCCAAAAACATTCAGTACTTC

j_gene: TRBJ1-2
d_gene: TRBD1
abundance: -
v_gene: TRBV7-2
CDR3aa: CASRLDRVLGYTF
CDR3nt: TGTGCCAGCAGGTTGGACAGGGTCCTTGGCTACACCTTC

j_gene: TRBJ1-1
d_gene: -
abundance: -
v_gene: TRBV7-2
CDR3aa: CASSLTRGGTEAFF
CDR3nt: TGTGCCAGCAGCTTAACGCGGGGGGGGACTGAAGCTTTCTTT

j_gene: TRBJ2-3
d_gene: TRBD2
abundance: -
v_gene: TRBV19
CDR3aa: CASSRTSEINTDTQYF
CDR3nt: TGTGCCAGTAGTAGGACTAGCGAGATAAACACAGATACGCAGTATTTT

j_gene: TRBJ2-7
d_gene: -
abundance: -
v_gene: TRBV5-4
CDR3aa: CASSFDRSSYEQYF
CDR3nt: TGTGCCAGCAGCTTTGACAGGAGCTCCTACGAGCAGTACTTC